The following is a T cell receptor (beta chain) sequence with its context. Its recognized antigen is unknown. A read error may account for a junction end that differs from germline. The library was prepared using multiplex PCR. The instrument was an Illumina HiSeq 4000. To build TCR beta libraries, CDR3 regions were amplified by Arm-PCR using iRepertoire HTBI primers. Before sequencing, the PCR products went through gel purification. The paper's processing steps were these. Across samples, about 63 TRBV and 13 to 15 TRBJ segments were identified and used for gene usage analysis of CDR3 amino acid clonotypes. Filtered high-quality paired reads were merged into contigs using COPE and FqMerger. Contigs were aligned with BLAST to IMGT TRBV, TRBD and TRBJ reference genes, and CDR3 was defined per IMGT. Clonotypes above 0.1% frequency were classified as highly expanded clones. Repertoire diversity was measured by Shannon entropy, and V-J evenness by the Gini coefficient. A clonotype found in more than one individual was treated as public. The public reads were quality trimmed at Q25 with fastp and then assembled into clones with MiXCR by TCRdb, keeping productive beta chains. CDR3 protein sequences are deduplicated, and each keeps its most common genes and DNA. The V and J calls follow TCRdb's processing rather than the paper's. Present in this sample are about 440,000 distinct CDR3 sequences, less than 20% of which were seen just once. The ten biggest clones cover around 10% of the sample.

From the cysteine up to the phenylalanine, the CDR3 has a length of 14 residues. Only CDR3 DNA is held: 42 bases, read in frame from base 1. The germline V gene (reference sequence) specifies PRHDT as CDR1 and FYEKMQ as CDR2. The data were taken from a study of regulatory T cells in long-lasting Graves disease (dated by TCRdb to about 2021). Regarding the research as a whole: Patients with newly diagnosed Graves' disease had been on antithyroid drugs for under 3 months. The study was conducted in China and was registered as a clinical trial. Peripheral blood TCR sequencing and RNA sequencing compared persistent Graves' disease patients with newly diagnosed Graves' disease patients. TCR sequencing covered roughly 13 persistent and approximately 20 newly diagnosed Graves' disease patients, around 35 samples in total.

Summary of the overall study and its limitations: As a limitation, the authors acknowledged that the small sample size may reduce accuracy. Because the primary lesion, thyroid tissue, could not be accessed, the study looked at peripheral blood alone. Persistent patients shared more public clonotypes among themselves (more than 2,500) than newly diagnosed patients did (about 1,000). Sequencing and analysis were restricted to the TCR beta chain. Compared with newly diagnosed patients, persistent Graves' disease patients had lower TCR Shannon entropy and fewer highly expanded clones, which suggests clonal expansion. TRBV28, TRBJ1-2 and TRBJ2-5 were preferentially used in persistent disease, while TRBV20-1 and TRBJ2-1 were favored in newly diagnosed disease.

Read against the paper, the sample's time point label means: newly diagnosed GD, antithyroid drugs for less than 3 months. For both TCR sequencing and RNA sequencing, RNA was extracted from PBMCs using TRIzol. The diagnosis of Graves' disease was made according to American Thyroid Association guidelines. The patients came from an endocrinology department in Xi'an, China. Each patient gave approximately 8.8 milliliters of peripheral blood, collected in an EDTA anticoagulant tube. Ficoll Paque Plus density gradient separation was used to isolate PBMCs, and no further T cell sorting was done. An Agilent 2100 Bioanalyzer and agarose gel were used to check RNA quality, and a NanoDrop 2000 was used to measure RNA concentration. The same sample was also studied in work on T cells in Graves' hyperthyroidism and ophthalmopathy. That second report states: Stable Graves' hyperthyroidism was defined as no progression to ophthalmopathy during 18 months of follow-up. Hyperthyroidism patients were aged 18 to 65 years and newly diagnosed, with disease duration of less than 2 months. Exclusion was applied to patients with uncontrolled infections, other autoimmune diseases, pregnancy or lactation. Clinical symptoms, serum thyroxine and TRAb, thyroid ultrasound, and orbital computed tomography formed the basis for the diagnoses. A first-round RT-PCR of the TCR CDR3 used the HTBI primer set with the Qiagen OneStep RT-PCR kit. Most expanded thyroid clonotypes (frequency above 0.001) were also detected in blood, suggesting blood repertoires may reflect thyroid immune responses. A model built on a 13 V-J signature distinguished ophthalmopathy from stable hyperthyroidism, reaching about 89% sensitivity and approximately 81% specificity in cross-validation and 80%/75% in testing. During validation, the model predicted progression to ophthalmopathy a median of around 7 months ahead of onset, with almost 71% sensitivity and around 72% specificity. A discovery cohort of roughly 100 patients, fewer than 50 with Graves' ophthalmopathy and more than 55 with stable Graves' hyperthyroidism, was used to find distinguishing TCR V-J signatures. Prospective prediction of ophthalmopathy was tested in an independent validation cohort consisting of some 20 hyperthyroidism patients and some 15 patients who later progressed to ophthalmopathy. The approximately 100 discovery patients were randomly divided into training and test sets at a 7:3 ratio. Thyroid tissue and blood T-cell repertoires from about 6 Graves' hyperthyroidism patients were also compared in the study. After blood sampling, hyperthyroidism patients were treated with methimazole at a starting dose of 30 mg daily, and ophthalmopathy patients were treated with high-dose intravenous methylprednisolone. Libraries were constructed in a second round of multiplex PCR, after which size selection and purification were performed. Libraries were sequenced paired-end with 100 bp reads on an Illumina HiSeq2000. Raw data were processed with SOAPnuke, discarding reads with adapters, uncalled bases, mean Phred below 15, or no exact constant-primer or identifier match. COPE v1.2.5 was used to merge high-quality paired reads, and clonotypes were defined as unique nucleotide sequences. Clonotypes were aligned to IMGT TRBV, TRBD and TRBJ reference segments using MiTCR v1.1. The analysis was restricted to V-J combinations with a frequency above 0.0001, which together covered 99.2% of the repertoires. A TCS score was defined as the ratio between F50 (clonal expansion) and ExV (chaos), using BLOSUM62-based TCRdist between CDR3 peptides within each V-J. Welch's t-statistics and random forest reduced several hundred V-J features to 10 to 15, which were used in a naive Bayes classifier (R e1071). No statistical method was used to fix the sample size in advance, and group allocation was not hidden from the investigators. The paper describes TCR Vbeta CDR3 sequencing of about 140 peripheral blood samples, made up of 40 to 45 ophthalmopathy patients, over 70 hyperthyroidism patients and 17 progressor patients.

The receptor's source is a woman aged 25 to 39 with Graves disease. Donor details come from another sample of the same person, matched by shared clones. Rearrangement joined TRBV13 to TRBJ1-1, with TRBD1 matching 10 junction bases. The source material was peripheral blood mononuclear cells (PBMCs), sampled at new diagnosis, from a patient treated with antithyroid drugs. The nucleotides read TGTGCCAGCAGCGTCGACAGGGGGCGGACTGAAGCTCTCTTT. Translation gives CASSVDRGRTEALF.